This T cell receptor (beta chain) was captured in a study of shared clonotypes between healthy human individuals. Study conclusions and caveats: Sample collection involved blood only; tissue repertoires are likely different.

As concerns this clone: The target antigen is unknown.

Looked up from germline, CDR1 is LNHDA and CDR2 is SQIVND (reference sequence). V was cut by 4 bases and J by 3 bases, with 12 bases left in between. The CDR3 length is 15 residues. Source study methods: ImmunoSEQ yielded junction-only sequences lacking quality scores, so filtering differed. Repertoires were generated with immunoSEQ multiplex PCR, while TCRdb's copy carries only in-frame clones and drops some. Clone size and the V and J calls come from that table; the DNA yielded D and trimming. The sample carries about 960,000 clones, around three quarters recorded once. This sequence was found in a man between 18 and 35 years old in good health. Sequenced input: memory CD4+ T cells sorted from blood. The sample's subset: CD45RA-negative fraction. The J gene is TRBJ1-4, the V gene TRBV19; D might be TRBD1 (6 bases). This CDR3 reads CASSRGGTPNEKLFF. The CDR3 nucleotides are TGTGCCAGTAGTAGAGGGGGGACTCCTAATGAAAAACTGTTTTTT.